The present T cell receptor (beta chain) was sequenced within a study of T cell responses to AZD1222 COVID-19 vaccine. Study outcomes and limitations: Across the whole spike, CD4 TCRs peaked at regions 160-218 and 743-854.

Produced via immunoSEQ multiplex PCR; TCRdb's table is partial and in-frame only. This table holds about 190,000 clones, 80% to 90% found once. About this clone: The antigen is unknown.

Per germline, CDR1 SGHTA and CDR2 FQGNSA. V was trimmed by 3 bases and J by 0 bases, leaving 9 bases between them. CDR3 length equals 15 residues. Sequences were derived from peripheral blood, sampled on day 0 of AZD1222 vaccination. The TCR comes from an adult in good health. The chain is built from TRBV7-2 and TRBJ1-5; D gene unclear. The CDR3 nucleotides read TGTGCCAGCAGCTTGTCTCCGTTTAGCAATCAGCCCCAGCATTTT. Translation gives CASSLSPFSNQPQHF.